This T cell receptor beta chain is drawn from a study of T-cell reconstitution after alpha-beta-depleted transplantation in children. Using unique molecular identifiers, the investigators prepared the TCRbeta library. TCRdb re-called the PCR reads through MiXCR, storing one row per CDR3 protein. This sample has 500,000 or so distinct CDR3 sequences, with about 30% found just once. This clonotype was seen a handful of times. Germline V gene data show CDR1 as MNHEY and CDR2 as SVGAGI. V was pared by 0 bases and J by 0 bases, with 15 bases between. This CDR3 spans 18 amino acids. Sequences were derived from PBMCs from the stem cell graft donor, sampled from the stem cell graft. The gene calls are TRBV6-5 and TRBJ2-1; either TRBD1 or TRBD2 may fit D (5 bases each). The source of this sequence is a human donor who donated a stem cell graft to a child with aplastic anemia. The CDR3 sequence is CASSYSGQTGGSYNEQFF. CDR3 sequence (DNA): TGTGCCAGCAGTTACTCTGGACAAACTGGAGGCTCCTACAATGAGCAGTTCTTC.